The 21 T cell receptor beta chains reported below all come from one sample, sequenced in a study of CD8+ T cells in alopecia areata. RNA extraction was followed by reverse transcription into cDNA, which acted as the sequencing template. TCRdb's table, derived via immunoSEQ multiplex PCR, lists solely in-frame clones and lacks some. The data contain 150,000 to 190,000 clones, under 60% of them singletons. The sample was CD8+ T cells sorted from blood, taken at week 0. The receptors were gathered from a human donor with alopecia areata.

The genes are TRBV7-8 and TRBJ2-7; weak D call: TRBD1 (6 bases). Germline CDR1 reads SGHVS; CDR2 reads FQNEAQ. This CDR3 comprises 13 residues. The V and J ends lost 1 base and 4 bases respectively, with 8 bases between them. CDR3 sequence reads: CASSLDQGYEQYF. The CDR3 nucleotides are TGTGCCAGCAGCTTAGACCAGGGGTACGAGCAGTACTTC.

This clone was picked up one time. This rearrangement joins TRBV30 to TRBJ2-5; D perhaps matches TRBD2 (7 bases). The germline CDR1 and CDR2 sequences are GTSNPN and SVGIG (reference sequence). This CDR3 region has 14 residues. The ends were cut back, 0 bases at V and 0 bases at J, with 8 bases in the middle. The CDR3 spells CAWSVGGDQETQYF. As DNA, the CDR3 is TGTGCCTGGAGTGTAGGGGGGGACCAAGAGACCCAGTACTTC.

The DNA for the CDR3 is TGTGCCAGCAGTGAACCCCTAGAAGGCATCTACGAGCAGTACTTC. It specifies CASSEPLEGIYEQYF. The gene calls are TRBV2 and TRBJ2-7; no clear D. Trimming took off 2 bases at V and 3 bases at J, with 14 bases between the two ends. The CDR3 is 15 residues long. Germline V gene data show CDR1 as SNHLY and CDR2 as FYNNEI.

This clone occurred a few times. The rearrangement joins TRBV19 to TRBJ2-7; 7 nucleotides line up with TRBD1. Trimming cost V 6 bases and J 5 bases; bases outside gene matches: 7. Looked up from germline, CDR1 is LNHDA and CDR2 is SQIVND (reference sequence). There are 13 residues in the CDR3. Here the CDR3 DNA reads TGTGCCAGTAGGACAGGGAGCTTGGACGAGCAGTACTTC. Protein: CASRTGSLDEQYF. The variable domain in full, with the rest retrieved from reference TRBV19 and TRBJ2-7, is DGGITQSPKYLFRKEGQNVTLSCEQNLNHDAMYWYRQDPGQGLRLIYYSQIVNDFQKGDIAEGYSVSREKKESFPLTVTSAQKNPTAFYLCASRTGSLDEQYFGPGTRLTVT.

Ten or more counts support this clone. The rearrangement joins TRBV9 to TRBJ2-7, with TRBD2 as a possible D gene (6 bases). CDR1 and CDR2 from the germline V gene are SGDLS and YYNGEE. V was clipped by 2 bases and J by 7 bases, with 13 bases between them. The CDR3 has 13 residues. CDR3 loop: CASSVGTRGEQYF. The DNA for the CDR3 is TGTGCCAGCAGCGTCGGGACTCGTGGTGAGCAGTACTTC.

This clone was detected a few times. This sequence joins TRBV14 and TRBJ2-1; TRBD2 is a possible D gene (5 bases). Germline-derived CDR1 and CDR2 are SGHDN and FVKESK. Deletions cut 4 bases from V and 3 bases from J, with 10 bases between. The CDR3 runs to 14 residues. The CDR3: CASSRRGSYNEQFF. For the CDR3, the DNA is TGTGCCAGCAGCCGACGGGGTAGCTACAATGAGCAGTTCTTC.

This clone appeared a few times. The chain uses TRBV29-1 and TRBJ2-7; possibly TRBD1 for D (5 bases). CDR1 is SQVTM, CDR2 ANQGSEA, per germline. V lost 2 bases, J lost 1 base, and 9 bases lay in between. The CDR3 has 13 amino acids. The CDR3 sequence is CSVEIDSSYEQYF. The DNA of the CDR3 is TGCAGCGTTGAAATTGACAGTTCCTACGAGCAGTACTTC.

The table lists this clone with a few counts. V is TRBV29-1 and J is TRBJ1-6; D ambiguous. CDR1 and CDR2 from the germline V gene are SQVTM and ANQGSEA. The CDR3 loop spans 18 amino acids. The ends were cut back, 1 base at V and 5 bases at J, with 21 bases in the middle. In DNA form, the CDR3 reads TGCAGCGTTGAAGTAAAACCCCCGGCGTGTCGGAATAATTCACCCCTCCACTTT. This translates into CSVEVKPPACRNNSPLHF.

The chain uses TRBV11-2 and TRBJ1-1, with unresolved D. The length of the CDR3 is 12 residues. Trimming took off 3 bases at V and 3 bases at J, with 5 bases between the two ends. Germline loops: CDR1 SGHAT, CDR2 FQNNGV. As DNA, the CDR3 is TGTGCCAGCAGCTTTGGGGACACTGAAGCTTTCTTT. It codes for CASSFGDTEAFF. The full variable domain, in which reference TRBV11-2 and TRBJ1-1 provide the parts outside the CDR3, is EAGVAQSPRYKIIEKRQSVAFWCNPISGHATLYWYQQILGQGPKLLIQFQNNGVVDDSQLPKDRFSAERLKGVDSTLKIQPAKLEDSAVYLCASSFGDTEAFFGQGTRLTVV.

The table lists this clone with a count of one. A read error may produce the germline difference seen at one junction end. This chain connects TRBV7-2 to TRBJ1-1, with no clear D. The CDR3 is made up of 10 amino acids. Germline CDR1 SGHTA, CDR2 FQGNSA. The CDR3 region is CASSLVGPLF. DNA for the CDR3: TGTGCCAGCAGCTTAGTCGGCCCTCTGTTT.

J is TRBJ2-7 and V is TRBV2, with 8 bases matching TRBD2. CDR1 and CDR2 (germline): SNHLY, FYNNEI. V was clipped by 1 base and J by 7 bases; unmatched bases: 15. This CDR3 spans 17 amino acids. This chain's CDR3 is CASSEGLGLGSTGEQYF. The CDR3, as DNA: TGTGCCAGCAGTGAAGGGTTGGGACTAGGGTCGACGGGGGAGCAGTACTTC.

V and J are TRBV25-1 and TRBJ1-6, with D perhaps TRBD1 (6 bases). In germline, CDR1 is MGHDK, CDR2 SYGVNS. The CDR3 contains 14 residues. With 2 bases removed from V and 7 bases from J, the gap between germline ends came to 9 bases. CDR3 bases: TGTGCCAGCAGTGAAGGGGGCAGGAATTCACCCCTCCACTTT. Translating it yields CASSEGGRNSPLHF.

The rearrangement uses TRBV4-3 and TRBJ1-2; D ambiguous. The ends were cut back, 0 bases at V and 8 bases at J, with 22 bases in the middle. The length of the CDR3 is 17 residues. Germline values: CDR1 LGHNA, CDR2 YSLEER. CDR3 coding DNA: TGCGCCAGCAGCCAAGATGAAGGGTCCTCTCGTCTGGGGGGCTACACCTTC. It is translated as CASSQDEGSSRLGGYTF.

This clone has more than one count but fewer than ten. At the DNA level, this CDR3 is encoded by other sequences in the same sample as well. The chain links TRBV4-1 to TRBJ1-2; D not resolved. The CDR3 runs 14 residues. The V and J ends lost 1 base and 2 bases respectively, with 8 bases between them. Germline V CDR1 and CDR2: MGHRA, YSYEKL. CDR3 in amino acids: CASSQVVGNYGYTF. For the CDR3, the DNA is TGCGCCAGCAGCCAAGTAGTAGGGAACTATGGCTACACCTTC.

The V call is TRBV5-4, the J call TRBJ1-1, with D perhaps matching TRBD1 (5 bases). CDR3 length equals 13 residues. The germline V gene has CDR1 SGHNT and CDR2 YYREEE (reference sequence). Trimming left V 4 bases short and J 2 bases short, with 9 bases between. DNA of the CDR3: TGTGCCAGCAGCCCGGGGGTTAACACTGAAGCTTTCTTT. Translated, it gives CASSPGVNTEAFF.

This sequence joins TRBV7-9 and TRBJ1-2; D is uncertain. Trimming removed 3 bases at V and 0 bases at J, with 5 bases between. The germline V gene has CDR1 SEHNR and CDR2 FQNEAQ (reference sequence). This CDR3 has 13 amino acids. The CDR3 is CASSFGANYGYTF. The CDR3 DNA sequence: TGTGCCAGCAGCTTTGGAGCTAACTATGGCTACACCTTC.

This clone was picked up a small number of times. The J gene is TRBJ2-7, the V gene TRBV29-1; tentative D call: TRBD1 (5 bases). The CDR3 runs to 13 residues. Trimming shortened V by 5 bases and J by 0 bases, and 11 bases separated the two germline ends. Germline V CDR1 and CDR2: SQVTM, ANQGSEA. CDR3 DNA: TGCAGCGTTTGGGGCGGCAGCTCCTACGAGCAGTACTTC. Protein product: CSVWGGSSYEQYF.

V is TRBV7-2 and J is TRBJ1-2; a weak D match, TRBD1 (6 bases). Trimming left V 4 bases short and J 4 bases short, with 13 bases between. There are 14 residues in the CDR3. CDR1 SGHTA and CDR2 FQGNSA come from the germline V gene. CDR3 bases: TGTGCCAGCAGCTCTTCCCGGGGGCTCTATGGCTACACCTTC. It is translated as CASSSSRGLYGYTF.

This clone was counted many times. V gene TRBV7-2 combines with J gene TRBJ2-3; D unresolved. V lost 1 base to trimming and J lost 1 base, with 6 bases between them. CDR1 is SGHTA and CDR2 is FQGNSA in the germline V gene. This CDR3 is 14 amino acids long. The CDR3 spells CASSLDSGTDTQYF. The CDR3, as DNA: TGTGCCAGCAGCTTAGATTCGGGCACAGATACGCAGTATTTT.

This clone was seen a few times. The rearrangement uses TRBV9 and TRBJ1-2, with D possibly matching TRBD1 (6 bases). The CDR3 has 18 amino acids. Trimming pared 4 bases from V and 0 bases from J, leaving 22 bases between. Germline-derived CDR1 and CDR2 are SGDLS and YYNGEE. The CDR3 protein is CASSPRGGHNPSNYGYTF. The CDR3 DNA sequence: TGTGCCAGCAGCCCGCGGGGGGGACACAATCCGTCTAACTATGGCTACACCTTC. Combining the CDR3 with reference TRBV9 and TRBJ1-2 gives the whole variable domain DSGVTQTPKHLITATGQRVTLRCSPRSGDLSVYWYQQSLDQGLQFLIQYYNGEERAKGNILERFSAQQFPDLHSELNLSSLELGDSALYFCASSPRGGHNPSNYGYTFGSGTRLTVV.

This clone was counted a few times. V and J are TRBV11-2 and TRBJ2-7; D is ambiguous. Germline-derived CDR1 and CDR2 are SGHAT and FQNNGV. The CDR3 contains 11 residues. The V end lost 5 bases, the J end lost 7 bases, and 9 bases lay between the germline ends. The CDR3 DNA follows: TGTGCCAGCAGCCAACCCGGAGAGCAGTACTTC. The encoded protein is CASSQPGEQYF.